This TCR beta chain comes out of a study of control samples from healthy donors and cancer patients. This clone was recorded only once. Using immunoSEQ multiplex PCR, the repertoire was profiled, and TCRdb retains in-frame clones only, with some absent. Of approximately 97,000 clones listed, approximately 86% are singletons. The sequenced material came from blood. The receptor's source is a man aged 25 to 45 in good health.

In DNA, the CDR3 is TGTGCCAGCAGTGAAGATTGGGAGGTCGGGACAGATACGCAGTATTTT. Its protein is CASSEDWEVGTDTQYF. The chain links TRBV6-1 to TRBJ2-3, with a possible D match to TRBD2 (6 bases). V gave up 1 base and J gave up 3 bases, with 14 bases separating them. The CDR3 has 16 residues. Germline assignment: CDR1 MNHNS and CDR2 SASEGT.